This record covers a single TCR beta chain. One entry per CDR3 protein, without DNA, is what TCRdb gives after re-calling the 5' RACE reads. Its table records about 460,000 distinct CDR3 sequences. These data originate in a study of T cells expressing NK-cell markers. This TCR was sampled from a woman aged 45 to 65 in good health. The material sequenced was blood T cells: a sorted CD56 or NKG2C T cell subset, CD4+ or CD8+ T cells, or bulk PBMC T cells (not recorded which).

This CDR3 is CASGPRGINTQYF. The V call is TRBV12-5, the J call TRBJ2-3; TCRdb indicates TRBD1, and absent DNA this call remains unverified. Germline CDR1 LGHNT, CDR2 FRNRAP. The CDR3 sequence is 13 residues long.